This T cell receptor (beta chain) was sequenced during a study of CD8+CD57+ T cells in acquired aplastic anemia. Study-level background: Sorted CD4+ and CD8+ cells gave an average of about 3 ug of DNA. Points from the study as a whole: Some 29 CD8+ CDR3 sequences were shared between patients and controls.

An expansion of CD8+CD57+ cells by flow cytometry had been shown in patients chosen for sequencing. Every one of the patients had aplastic anemia (severe, acquired). Patients were treatment-naive when blood was sampled. CDR1 and CDR2 (germline): SNHLY, FYNNEI. CDR3 length: 14 residues. The V segment lost 8 bases and the J segment 5 bases; nucleotides outside the gene matches: 4. Profiling of TCR beta VDJ combinations and CDR3 sequences used genomic DNA as template. TCRdb passed the reads through MiXCR, listing each CDR3 protein once. The sample carries around 220,000 distinct CDR3 sequences, approximately 51% recorded once. As for this clonotype: The antigen is not known.

Source material: sorted CD4+, CD8+, or CD8+CD57+ T cells (not recorded which) from PBMCs. The receptor was isolated from a human donor with aplastic anemia. The chain uses TRBV2 and TRBJ2-1; 12 nucleotides match TRBD1. DNA of the CDR3: TGTGCCAGCGACGGGACAGGGGGCCACAATGAGCAGTTCTTC. As protein: CASDGTGGHNEQFF.